This T cell receptor (beta chain) originates from a study of cytomegalovirus exposure and HLA in healthy donors. Study-wide background: Unique TCR beta sequences numbering 117 million came from around 180 million T cells in an earlier analysis. Overall study results and limits: Later work associated fewer than 20,000 TCR beta sequences with HLA alleles at 0.05 false discovery rate.

Per germline, CDR1 SGHAT and CDR2 FQNNGV. Losses at the gene ends were 0 bases for V and 0 bases for J; bases not matched to a gene: 2. CDR3 length equals 15 residues. This clone was seen a handful of times. What it binds is not known. When sampled, the donors appeared nominally healthy, though they likely had unrecorded immune exposures. Researchers ran the PCR with 60 Vbeta and 13 Jbeta primers. The repertoire was sequenced with immunoSEQ multiplex PCR; TCRdb's copy has only in-frame clones and lacks some. The sample has about 150,000 clones, about 70% seen once. The receptor was isolated from a man aged 55 to 70 in good health and CMV-seronegative. The V gene is TRBV11-2, the J gene TRBJ2-7; 7 positions match TRBD2. Specimen: PBMCs. The CDR3 loop reads CASSLERGSSYEQYF. The DNA of the CDR3 is TGTGCCAGCAGCTTAGAACGCGGGAGCTCCTACGAGCAGTACTTC. The full variable domain, with the rest looked up from reference TRBV11-2 and TRBJ2-7, is EAGVAQSPRYKIIEKRQSVAFWCNPISGHATLYWYQQILGQGPKLLIQFQNNGVVDDSQLPKDRFSAERLKGVDSTLKIQPAKLEDSAVYLCASSLERGSSYEQYFGPGTRLTVT.